This T cell receptor (beta chain) was identified in a study of regulatory T cells in long-lasting Graves disease. Sequencing libraries for TCR beta were prepared with iRepertoire HTBI primers and Arm-PCR of CDR3 regions. TCRdb analysed the multiplex PCR reads with MiXCR anew, one entry per CDR3 protein. Counted here are 500,000 or so distinct CDR3 sequences, 15% to 20% occurring once; the ten biggest clones make up about 12%. CDR3 length: 16 amino acids. Germline assignment: CDR1 SGHTA and CDR2 FQGTGA. V shed 4 bases and J 2 bases; nucleotides not matched to a gene: 10. Time point here: newly diagnosed GD, antithyroid drugs for less than 3 months. Making the TCR library involved RNA that had been extracted from PBMCs. Another study also made use of these data, one on T cells in Graves' hyperthyroidism and ophthalmopathy. That paper adds: Investigators excluded patients with uncontrolled infection, other autoimmune disease, pregnancy or lactation.

The chain employs TRBV7-3 and TRBJ2-7; 8 bases match TRBD2. The sequence came from a man in his forties with Graves disease. The specimen was peripheral blood mononuclear cells (PBMCs), collected at new diagnosis, from a patient treated with antithyroid drugs. This CDR3 is CASSSRRGLAPYEQYF. As DNA, the CDR3 is TGTGCCAGCAGCTCAAGAAGAGGACTAGCCCCCTACGAGCAGTACTTC.